A single sample is the source of the 26 T cell receptor beta chains below, sequenced in a study of blood T cell repertoires in COVID-19. Clones were read by immunoSEQ multiplex PCR, and TCRdb kept only the in-frame ones, dropping some. The table has roughly 460,000 clones, approximately 90% seen once. Source material: peripheral blood. The receptors were sampled from a man younger than 35 with COVID-19, enrolled during active disease.

The chain employs TRBV19 and TRBJ2-7, with D tentatively TRBD1 (5 bases). Trimming took 5 bases from V and 7 from J, leaving 18 bases between them. The CDR3 length is 14 residues. The germline CDR1 and CDR2 sequences are LNHDA and SQIVND (reference sequence). The CDR3 region is CASSATVPRLEQYF. The CDR3 DNA reads TGTGCCAGTAGTGCGACAGTCCCTCGCCTGGAGCAGTACTTC. The entire variable domain, with the rest obtained from reference TRBV19 and TRBJ2-7, is as follows: DGGITQSPKYLFRKEGQNVTLSCEQNLNHDAMYWYRQDPGQGLRLIYYSQIVNDFQKGDIAEGYSVSREKKESFPLTVTSAQKNPTAFYLCASSATVPRLEQYFGPGTRLTVT.

The chain is built from TRBV12-3 or TRBV12-4 and TRBJ2-2, with D unclear. V was cut by 8 bases and J by 4 bases, with 11 bases left in between. This CDR3 spans 13 amino acids. The CDR3 nucleotides read TGTGCCAGCTACTCGTCTGGCACCGGGGAGCTGTTTTTT. It specifies CASYSSGTGELFF.

The CDR3 nucleotides are TGCACCAGCAGCCCCAAGAGTGGGACCCAGTACTTC. Amino acid sequence: CTSSPKSGTQYF. V usage is TRBV1 and J usage is TRBJ2-5; TRBD2, the table's D call, lacks a check against the DNA. TRBV1 is termed a pseudogene. CDR3 length equals 12 residues.

This chain uses TRBV30 with TRBJ1-1, with a tentative D call TRBD1 (5 bases). Germline CDR1 and CDR2: GTSNPN and SVGIG (reference sequence). V was pared by 5 bases and J by 6 bases, with 13 bases between. This CDR3 is built from 12 residues. This CDR3 reads CAWGRGGSEAFF. In nucleotides, the CDR3 is TGTGCCTGGGGACGGGGGGGTTCTGAAGCTTTCTTT.

This clone was recorded once. In DNA form, the CDR3 reads TGTGCCAGCAGCAATCAGGGGTTAAATCAGCCCCAGCATTTT. Residues: CASSNQGLNQPQHF. The chain employs TRBV27 and TRBJ1-5; D is perhaps TRBD1 (6 bases). The CDR3 contains 14 residues. V was trimmed by 6 bases and J by 4 bases, leaving 13 bases between them. Germline V gene sequence: CDR1 MNHEY, CDR2 SMNVEV (reference sequence).

The chain employs TRBV11-3 and TRBJ1-5; no definite D call. The V end lost 3 bases, the J end lost 6 bases, and 9 bases lay between the germline ends. CDR1 SGHNT and CDR2 YENEEA come from the germline V gene. CDR3 size: 13 residues. The CDR3 DNA sequence: TGTGCCAGCAGCTTTGGGCTTGGTCAGCCCCAGCATTTT. Translated, it gives CASSFGLGQPQHF.

This chain's CDR3 is CASLTGTSTYNEQFF. CDR3 bases: TGTGCCAGCCTCACCGGGACTAGCACCTACAATGAGCAGTTCTTC. The V gene is TRBV7-8, the J gene TRBJ2-1, with 9 bases aligning to TRBD2. Germline V gene data show CDR1 as SGHVS and CDR2 as FQNEAQ. The V segment lost 8 bases and the J segment 2 bases; nucleotides outside the gene matches: 7. CDR3 length equals 15 residues.

The chain joins TRBV4-1 to TRBJ2-7; possibly TRBD2 for D (5 bases). Germline CDR1 MGHRA, CDR2 YSYEKL. The CDR3 consists of 13 residues. Between the trimmed V and J ends, which lost 1 base and 5 bases, there was a span of 9 bases. CDR3 DNA sequence: TGCGCCAGCAGCCAAGGCCGGGGTAACGAGCAGTACTTC. The encoded protein is CASSQGRGNEQYF.

V is TRBV5-4 and J is TRBJ2-5; 7 bases line up with TRBD2. The CDR3 is 15 residues long. Germline values: CDR1 SGHNT, CDR2 YYREEE (reference sequence). V lost 4 bases to trimming and J lost 7 bases; unmatched junction nucleotides: 13. CDR3 coding DNA: TGTGCCAGCAGCGGGGGGGGAGCGTTTCAGGGGACCCAGTACTTC. This codes for CASSGGGAFQGTQYF.

This clone was found once. The rearrangement uses TRBV7-9 and TRBJ1-3, with D hard to call. Germline CDR1 is SEHNR and CDR2 is FQNEAQ (reference sequence). V was cut by 4 bases and J by 4 bases, with 14 bases left in between. The CDR3 length is 15 residues. The CDR3 protein is CASSSVTAGGNTIYF. The CDR3 DNA reads as TGTGCCAGCAGCTCGGTCACGGCCGGGGGAAACACCATATATTTT.

This chain links TRBV9 with TRBJ2-6, with 10 bases that match TRBD2. The V and J ends lost 3 bases and 4 bases, in that order; junction bases with no gene match: 1. This CDR3 comprises 15 residues. The germline gives CDR1 SGDLS, CDR2 YYNGEE. CDR3 sequence (DNA): TGTGCCAGCAGCGAGCGGGAGGGAGGGGCCAACGTCCTGACTTTC. It translates to CASSEREGGANVLTF.

This chain connects TRBV12-5 to TRBJ1-1, with D unresolved. The germline CDR1 and CDR2 sequences are LGHNT and FRNRAP. The CDR3 loop spans 16 amino acids. Trimming left V 0 bases short and J 2 bases short, with 13 bases between. This CDR3 reads CASGLVPLPGNTEAFF. CDR3 nucleotides: TGTGCTAGTGGTTTGGTACCCCTTCCGGGAAACACTGAAGCTTTCTTT.

The V and J genes are TRBV29-1 and TRBJ2-5; 7 bases are a match to TRBD1. V shed 4 bases and J 4 bases; nucleotides not matched to a gene: 3. Looked up from germline, CDR1 is SQVTM and CDR2 is ANQGSEA. The CDR3 runs 12 residues. In DNA, the CDR3 is TGCAGCGTTGGCCGACAGGGAGAGACCCAGTACTTC. This encodes CSVGRQGETQYF.

The chain combines TRBV28 with TRBJ2-7, with 7 bases identical to TRBD1. Per germline, CDR1 MDHEN and CDR2 SYDVKM. The CDR3 has 13 amino acids. J was trimmed by 2 bases and V by 6 bases; bases with no gene match: 4. The CDR3 reads CASSPDRTYEQYF. DNA for the CDR3: TGTGCCAGCAGCCCGGACAGGACCTACGAGCAGTACTTC. The entire variable domain, with the rest obtained from reference TRBV28 and TRBJ2-7, is as follows: DVKVTQSSRYLVKRTGEKVFLECVQDMDHENMFWYRQDPGLGLRLIYFSYDVKMKEKGDIPEGYSVSREKKERFSLILESASTNQTSMYLCASSPDRTYEQYFGPGTRLTVT.

CDR3 sequence reads: CASSTPIRGPEAFF. CDR3 nucleotides: TGTGCCAGTAGTACCCCCATTAGAGGGCCTGAAGCTTTCTTT. This rearrangement joins TRBV19 to TRBJ1-1, with D unresolved. This CDR3 has 14 residues. Trimming cost V 4 bases and J 6 bases, with 15 bases left between them. Germline CDR1 reads LNHDA; CDR2 reads SQIVND (reference sequence).

The genes are TRBV12-3 or TRBV12-4 and TRBJ2-2, with D tentatively TRBD2 (7 bases). CDR3 size: 12 residues. V dropped 6 bases and J dropped 6 bases, with 8 bases sitting between them. Here the CDR3 DNA reads TGTGCCAGCAGCGGGGGGCCCGGGGAGCTGTTTTTT. Amino acids: CASSGGPGELFF.

J is TRBJ2-1 and V is TRBV7-3, with 8 bases matching TRBD1. The ends lost 2 bases at V and 2 bases at J; junction bases unmatched: 2. This CDR3 has 15 residues. CDR1 and CDR2 (germline): SGHTA, FQGTGA. The CDR3: CASSLLQGAYNEQFF. The CDR3 bases are TGTGCCAGCAGCTTATTACAGGGGGCCTACAATGAGCAGTTCTTC.

The chain recombines TRBV30 with TRBJ1-4, with 8 nucleotides matching TRBD1. CDR1 and CDR2 (germline): GTSNPN, SVGIG (reference sequence). V shed 4 bases and J 8 bases; nucleotides not matched to a gene: 6. There are 13 residues in the CDR3. CDR3 sequence: CAWTQGAEEKLFF. The CDR3 DNA follows: TGTGCCTGGACTCAGGGGGCGGAAGAAAAACTGTTTTTT.

The chain combines TRBV10-1 with TRBJ2-2; 11 nucleotides line up with TRBD2. The V gene end was trimmed by 0 bases and the J gene end by 7 bases; junction bases not matched to a gene: 4. CDR1 and CDR2 from the germline V gene are WNHNN and SYGVQD (reference sequence). There are 16 residues in the CDR3. The CDR3 DNA reads TGCGCCAGCAGTGAGTCGAAACTAGCGGGAGTCGGGGAGCTGTTTTTT. This encodes CASSESKLAGVGELFF.

The V gene is TRBV27, the J gene TRBJ1-2; 7 positions agree with TRBD1. This CDR3 region has 12 residues. Germline V gives CDR1 MNHEY, CDR2 SMNVEV (reference sequence). J gave up 8 bases and V 6 bases, and 6 bases lay outside the gene matches. CDR3 in DNA: TGTGCCAGCAGACGACAGGGAGGAGGCTACACCTTC. Its protein product is CASRRQGGGYTF.

The V and J genes are TRBV4-1 and TRBJ2-5; D might be TRBD1 (6 bases). Trimming removed 0 bases from V and 4 bases from J, with 12 bases in between. This CDR3 region has 15 residues. Germline values: CDR1 MGHRA, CDR2 YSYEKL. CDR3 residues: CASSQDHRGGETQYF. Here the CDR3 DNA reads TGCGCCAGCAGCCAAGATCACCGAGGGGGAGAGACCCAGTACTTC.

CDR3: CASSSQSYGYTF. The CDR3 bases are TGTGCCAGCAGCTCACAGAGCTATGGCTACACCTTC. The chain has TRBV25-1 and TRBJ1-2; D is ambiguous. Per the germline V gene, CDR1 is MGHDK and CDR2 is SYGVNS. Deletions cut 6 bases from V and 4 bases from J, with 9 bases between. The CDR3 contains 12 residues.

With respect to this clone: The same CDR3 also results from other DNA sequences found in this sample. The chain is built from TRBV5-1 and TRBJ2-5, with TRBD1 identical over 10 bases. Germline V gene lookup returns CDR1 SGHRS and CDR2 YFSETQ. Trimming removed 3 bases from V and 4 bases from J; junction bases left unmatched: 3. The CDR3 sequence is 14 residues long. The CDR3 bases are TGCGCCAGCAGCTCGGGACAGGGGAGAGAGACCCAGTACTTC. It is translated as CASSSGQGRETQYF.

The J gene is TRBJ2-5, the V gene TRBV13, with 12 nucleotides matching TRBD2. Trimming cost V 5 bases and J 3 bases; bases outside gene matches: 10. The CDR3 runs 17 residues. CDR1 is PRHDT, CDR2 FYEKMQ, per germline (reference sequence). CDR3 residues: CASSPRTSGEPKETQYF. The DNA for the CDR3 is TGTGCCAGCAGCCCCAGGACTAGCGGGGAACCTAAAGAGACCCAGTACTTC.

The chain links TRBV6-2 or TRBV6-3 to TRBJ2-7, with D possibly matching TRBD2 (5 bases). The CDR3 consists of 14 residues. V lost 3 bases and J 0 bases, leaving 9 bases between the germline ends. Germline-derived CDR1 and CDR2 are MNHEY and SVGEGT. The CDR3 loop is CASSYSGVSYEQYF. CDR3 bases: TGTGCCAGCAGTTATTCCGGGGTCTCCTACGAGCAGTACTTC.

V gene TRBV7-9 combines with J gene TRBJ2-7, with 8 bases lining up with TRBD1. The CDR3 has 15 residues. After removal of 2 bases from V and 0 bases from J, the junction contained 3 bases not matched to a gene. CDR1 is SEHNR and CDR2 is FQNEAQ in the germline V gene (reference sequence). The chain's CDR3 is CASSLTGGGSYEQYF. CDR3 bases: TGTGCCAGCAGCTTAACAGGGGGAGGCTCCTACGAGCAGTACTTC.